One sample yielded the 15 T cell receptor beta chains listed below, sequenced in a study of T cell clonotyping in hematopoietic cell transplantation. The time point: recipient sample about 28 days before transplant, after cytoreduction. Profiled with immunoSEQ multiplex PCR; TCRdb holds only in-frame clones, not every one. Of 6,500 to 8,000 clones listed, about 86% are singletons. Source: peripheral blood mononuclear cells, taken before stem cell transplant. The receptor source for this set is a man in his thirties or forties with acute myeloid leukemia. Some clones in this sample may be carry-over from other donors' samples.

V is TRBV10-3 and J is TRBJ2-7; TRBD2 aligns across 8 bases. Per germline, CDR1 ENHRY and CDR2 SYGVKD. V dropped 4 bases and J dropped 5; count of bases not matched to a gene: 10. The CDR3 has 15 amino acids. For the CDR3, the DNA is TGTGCCATCAGTGGTATCAGCGGGAGCACCCACGAGCAGTACTTC. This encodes CAISGISGSTHEQYF.

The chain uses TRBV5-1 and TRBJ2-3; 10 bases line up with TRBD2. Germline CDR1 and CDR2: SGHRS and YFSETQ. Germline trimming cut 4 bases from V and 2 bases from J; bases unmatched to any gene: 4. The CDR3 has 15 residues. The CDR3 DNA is TGCGCCAGCAGCCTACTAGCGGGGTTCACAGATACGCAGTATTTT. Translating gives CASSLLAGFTDTQYF.

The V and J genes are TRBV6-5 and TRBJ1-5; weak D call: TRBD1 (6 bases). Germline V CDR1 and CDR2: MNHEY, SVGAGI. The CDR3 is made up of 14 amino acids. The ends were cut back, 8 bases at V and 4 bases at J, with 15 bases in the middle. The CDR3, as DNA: TGTGCCAGCTCGGTCGGGGGCTCGAATCAGCCCCAGCATTTT. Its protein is CASSVGGSNQPQHF.

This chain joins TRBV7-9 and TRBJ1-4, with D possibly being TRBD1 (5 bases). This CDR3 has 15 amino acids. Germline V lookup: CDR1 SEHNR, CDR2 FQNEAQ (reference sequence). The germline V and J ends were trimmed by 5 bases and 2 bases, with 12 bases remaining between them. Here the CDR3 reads CASSQGSVTNEKLFF. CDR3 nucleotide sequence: TGTGCCAGCAGCCAGGGTTCGGTGACTAATGAAAAACTGTTTTTT.

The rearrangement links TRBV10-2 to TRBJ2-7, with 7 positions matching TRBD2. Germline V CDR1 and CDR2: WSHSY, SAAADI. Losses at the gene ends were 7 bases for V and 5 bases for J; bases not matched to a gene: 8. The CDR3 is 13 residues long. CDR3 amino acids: CASNPAGSNEQYF. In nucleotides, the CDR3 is TGCGCCAGCAATCCAGCGGGATCGAACGAGCAGTACTTC.

This chain's CDR3 is CASSTPGGIGYEQYF. CDR3 nucleotides: TGTGCCAGCAGTACCCCGGGGGGGATCGGGTACGAGCAGTACTTC. The chain uses TRBV6-1 and TRBJ2-7; 8 nucleotides match TRBD2. Germline V CDR1 and CDR2: MNHNS, SASEGT. The length of the CDR3 is 15 residues. The ends lost 5 bases at V and 4 bases at J; junction bases unmatched: 10.

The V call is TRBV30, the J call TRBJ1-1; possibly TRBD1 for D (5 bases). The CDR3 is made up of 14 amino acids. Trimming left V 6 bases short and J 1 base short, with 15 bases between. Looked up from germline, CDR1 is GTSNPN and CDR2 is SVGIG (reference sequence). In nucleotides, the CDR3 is TGTGCCTGTCCCTCCGAGGGGTCGAACACTGAAGCTTTCTTT. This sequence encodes CACPSEGSNTEAFF.

The CDR3 nucleotides are TGTGCCAGCAGGAGTTCCCAGACAGGGGGCGTCTACGAGCAGTACTTC. Translating it yields CASRSSQTGGVYEQYF. The chain employs TRBV5-4 and TRBJ2-7; TRBD1 agrees at 10 bases. The CDR3 length is 16 residues. J was trimmed by 3 bases and V by 5 bases; bases with no gene match: 11. The germline CDR1 and CDR2 sequences are SGHNT and YYREEE (reference sequence).

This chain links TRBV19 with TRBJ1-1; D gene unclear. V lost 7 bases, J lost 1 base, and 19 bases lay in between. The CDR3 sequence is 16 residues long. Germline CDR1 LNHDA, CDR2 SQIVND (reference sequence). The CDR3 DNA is TGTGCCAGTACGCCCGGTTTCAAAAGAGGGAACACTGAAGCTTTCTTT. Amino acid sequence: CASTPGFKRGNTEAFF.

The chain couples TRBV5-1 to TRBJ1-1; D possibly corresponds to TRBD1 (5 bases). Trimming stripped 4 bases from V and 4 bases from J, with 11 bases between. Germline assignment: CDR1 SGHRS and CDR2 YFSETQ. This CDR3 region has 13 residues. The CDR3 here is CASSGGEGTEAFF. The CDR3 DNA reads TGCGCCAGCAGCGGGGGGGAGGGCACTGAAGCTTTCTTT.

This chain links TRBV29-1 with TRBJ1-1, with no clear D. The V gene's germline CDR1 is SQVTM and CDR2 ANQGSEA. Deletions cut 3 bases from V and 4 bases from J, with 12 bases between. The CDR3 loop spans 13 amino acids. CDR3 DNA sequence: TGCAGCGTTGATAAGGTTCTGGGCACTGAAGCTTTCTTT. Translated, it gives CSVDKVLGTEAFF.

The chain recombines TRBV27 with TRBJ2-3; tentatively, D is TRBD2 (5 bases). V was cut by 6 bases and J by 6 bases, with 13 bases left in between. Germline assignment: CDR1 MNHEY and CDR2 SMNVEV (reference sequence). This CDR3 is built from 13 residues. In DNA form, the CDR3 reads TGTGCCAGCAGCTTTATTCCGGGGGATACGCAGTATTTT. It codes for CASSFIPGDTQYF.

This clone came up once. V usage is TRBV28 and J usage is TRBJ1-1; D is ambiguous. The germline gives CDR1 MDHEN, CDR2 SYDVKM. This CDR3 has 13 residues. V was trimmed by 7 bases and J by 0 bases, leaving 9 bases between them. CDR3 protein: CASTQVMNTEAFF. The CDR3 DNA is TGTGCCAGCACCCAGGTGATGAACACTGAAGCTTTCTTT.

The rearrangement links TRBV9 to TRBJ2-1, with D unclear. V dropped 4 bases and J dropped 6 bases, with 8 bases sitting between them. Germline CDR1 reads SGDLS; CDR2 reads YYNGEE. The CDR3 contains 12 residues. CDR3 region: CASSRSANEQFF. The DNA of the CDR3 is TGTGCCAGCAGCCGCTCAGCCAATGAGCAGTTCTTC.

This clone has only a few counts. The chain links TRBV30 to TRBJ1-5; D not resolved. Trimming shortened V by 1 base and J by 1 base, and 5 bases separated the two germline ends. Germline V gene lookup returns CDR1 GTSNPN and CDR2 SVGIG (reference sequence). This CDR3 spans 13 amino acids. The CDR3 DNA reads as TGTGCCTGGAGTGCTCGGAGCAATCAGCCCCAGCATTTT. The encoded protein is CAWSARSNQPQHF.